The sequence of this T cell receptor (beta chain) was determined in a study of T-cell memory formation after mild COVID-19. Findings and limits, study-wide: Later expanders leaned toward CD4+, whereas clones contracting from day 15 to 85 were balanced CD4/CD8. Memory sampled before infection contained some responding clones, suggesting cross-reactive memory joined. Shrinking CD4+ clones were chiefly CM and EM; CD8+ ones were chiefly EMRA.

The CDR3 is made up of 13 amino acids. Germline V gives CDR1 MNHNY, CDR2 SVGAGI (reference sequence). Regarding this clonotype: Its antigen is unidentified. A read error is possible here, since a much larger clone lies one base away.

Constant-segment primers and 5'RACE yielded cDNA libraries for TCR alpha and TCR beta, each carrying sample barcodes and UMIs. TCRdb ran MiXCR on the 5' RACE reads and lists one entry per CDR3 protein. This sample has just under 350,000 distinct CDR3 sequences, with 10% to 15% found just once. The origin of this receptor is a man aged 18 to 29 who had mild COVID-19 (a few samples of this study predate the infection). Cell type and time point are not known. The rearrangement links TRBV6-6 to TRBJ2-4; no reliable D call. What was sequenced was PBMCs or a T cell subset sorted from them (not recorded which). The CDR3 sequence: CAISYGILNIQYF. DNA for the CDR3: TGTGCCATCAGTTATGGCATTTTAAACATTCAGTACTTC.